The present entry profiles one T cell receptor beta chain with its context. This receptor's antigen is unknown. Base quality data are lacking; no much larger clone is found one base away. V is reduced by 0 bases and J by 6 bases, leaving a spacing of 12 bases between them. The germline V gene provides CDR1 SGHAT and CDR2 FQNNGV. Reading from cysteine to phenylalanine, the CDR3 counts 15 amino acids. Only the CDR3 DNA is retained, 45 bases long and in frame from the first base. TCRbeta CDR3 regions were amplified from genomic DNA by means of the immunoSEQ Assay, a bias-controlled multiplex PCR. Regarding the original processing steps: Within the assay, amplification of reference gene primers was used to estimate how many nucleated cells each sample contained. Sequence reads were collapsed and filtered to measure the absolute abundance of every unique TCRbeta CDR3 rearrangement. For each sample, productive Simpson clonality was calculated as the square root of Simpson's diversity index across productive rearrangements. TCRdb took this table from immuneACCESS and kept in-frame rearrangements with V and J called. Such tables lack part of the clones; where checked against another copy, unresolved V genes explain under half of the gap, and the rest is unexplained. Clonal size and the V and J genes are those of that table, whereas D and trimming came from the DNA. Across this sample there are a few hundred thousand clones, with about 81% seen only once. Under 4.5% of the sample lies in the top ten.

This specimen comes from a study of blood T cell repertoires in COVID-19 (dated by TCRdb to the early 2020s). General notes on the study: The collaborator samples originated in the United States, Italy and Spain and spanned the acute and convalescent phases of COVID-19. A freely available public database, intended as a resource for researchers studying the immune response to SARS-CoV-2, is where the repertoires were released. HLA class I and class II types, where available, came from metadata supplied by the sample provider rather than from assay-based typing. Subjects who had been exposed to COVID-19, were actively infected with it, or had recovered from it provided the deeply sampled blood TCRbeta repertoires that made up the dataset. Samples came from the ongoing ImmuneRACE study (first 160 participants) plus 1,254 subjects from 6 global collaborators. The material from the prospective study consisted of cDNA or gDNA derived from T cells, B-cell-depleted T cells, or PBMCs. Sample metadata almost always included a de-identified subject ID, COVID-19 status, age in years and sex.

In the prospective study, participants were 18 to 89 years old, resided in about two dozen geographic areas of the United States, and were enrolled through a virtual design. In the prospective study, participants were assigned to cohorts based on the clinical history participants reported in a screening survey and a study questionnaire. In the prospective study, whole blood, serum and a nasopharyngeal or oropharyngeal swab were collected from each participant by mobile phlebotomists. Additional blood draws and questionnaires over an approximately 2-month period could optionally be provided by prospective study participants. Prospective study blood samples were shipped either frozen or at room temperature before DNA extraction. On the study overall, not on this receptor specifically: How much clinical and demographic metadata was included differed by source and by participant, and the metadata was provided uncurated.

The material sequenced was PBMCs or T cells enriched from blood (not recorded which). This chain joins TRBV11-2 to TRBJ1-3, with the D gene call left open. The origin of this receptor is a young man with acute COVID-19. CDR3 reads: CASSLDRGLANTIYF. The base sequence is TGTGCCAGCAGCTTAGATCGGGGTTTGGCAAACACCATATATTTT.